This TCR beta chain was identified during a study of breast tumors, draining lymph nodes, adjacent tissues. Each CDR3 protein gets one entry after TCRdb re-called the multiplex PCR reads with MiXCR. The sample holds approximately 100,000 distinct CDR3 sequences, around 20% seen once. Worth noting for this clonotype: Its antigen remains unknown.

Samples came from axillary lymph nodes draining the breast cancer. Study conclusions and caveats: That most tumor T cells come from lymph nodes remained unproven. Tumor and nontumor repertoires were significantly more similar in luminal-like than in basal-like breast cancer. Tumors had less TCR diversity than lymph nodes, more than nontumor tissue. Data fit most tumor T cells coming from lymph node, expanding in tumor.

The sequence came from a female donor with breast cancer. Some clones in this sample may be carry-over from other donors' samples. Material for sequencing was axillary lymph node tissue.

CDR3: CASRKLSGPQETQYF. CDR3 bases: TGTGCCAGCAGGAAACTATCCGGGCCCCAAGAGACCCAGTACTTC. The chain is built from TRBV2 and TRBJ2-5, with D hard to call. The CDR3 totals 15 residues. Germline-derived CDR1 and CDR2 are SNHLY and FYNNEI. V dropped 6 bases and J dropped 1 base, with 15 bases sitting between them.